The sequence of this T cell receptor (beta chain) was determined in a study of siplizumab effects on memory and regulatory T cells. Overall study results and limits: Naive T cell populations appeared to exhibit greater diversity than memory cells and appeared to be major alloresponse contributors. An assignable phenotype, naive or memory, was missing from roughly 77-94% of proliferating CD4+ or CD8+ clones.

TCRdb keeps only in-frame clones here, not all; method: immunoSEQ multiplex PCR. The table lists tens of thousands of clones, approximately 88% of them singletons. This clone has more than one count but fewer than ten. Its matching antigen is unknown. The V and J ends lost 8 bases and 6 bases, in that order; junction bases with no gene match: 15. This CDR3 contains 15 residues. Germline values: CDR1 SNHLY, CDR2 FYNNEI. The V call is TRBV2, the J call TRBJ1-2; the match to TRBD1 covers 7 bases. This TCR came from a human donor in good health. The sample was naive CD4+ T cells sorted from blood. CDR3 DNA: TGTGCCAGCCGGAGGGACAGAAGGTCTTGGGATGGCTACACCTTC. It yields the protein CASRRDRRSWDGYTF.